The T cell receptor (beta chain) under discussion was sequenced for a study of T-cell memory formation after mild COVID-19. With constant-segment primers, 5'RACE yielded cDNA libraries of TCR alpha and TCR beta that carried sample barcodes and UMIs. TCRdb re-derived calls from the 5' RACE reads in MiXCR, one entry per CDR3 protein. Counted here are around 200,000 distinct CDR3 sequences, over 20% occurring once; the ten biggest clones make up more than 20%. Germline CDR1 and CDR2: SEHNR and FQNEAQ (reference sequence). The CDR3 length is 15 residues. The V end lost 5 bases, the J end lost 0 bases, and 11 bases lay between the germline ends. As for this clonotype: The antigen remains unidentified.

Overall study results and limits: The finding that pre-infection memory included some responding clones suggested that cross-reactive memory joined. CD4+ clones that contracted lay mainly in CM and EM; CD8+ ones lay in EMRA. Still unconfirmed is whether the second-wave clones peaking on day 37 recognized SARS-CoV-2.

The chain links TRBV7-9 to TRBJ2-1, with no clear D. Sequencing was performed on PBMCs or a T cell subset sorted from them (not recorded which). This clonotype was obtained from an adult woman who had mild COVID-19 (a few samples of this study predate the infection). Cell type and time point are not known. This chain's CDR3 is CASSPTLSSYNEQFF. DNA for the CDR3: TGTGCCAGCAGCCCGACACTAAGCTCCTACAATGAGCAGTTCTTC. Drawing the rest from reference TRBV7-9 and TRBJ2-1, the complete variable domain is DTGVSQNPRHKITKRGQNVTFRCDPISEHNRLYWYRQTLGQGPEFLTYFQNEAQLEKSRLLSDRFSAERPKGSFSTLEIQRTEQGDSAMYLCASSPTLSSYNEQFFGPGTRLTVL.